The sequence of this T cell receptor beta chain was determined in a study of blood T cell repertoires in COVID-19. Study context: Samples taken during acute and convalescent COVID-19 were collected in the United States, Italy and Spain. In each case, the material was cDNA or gDNA derived from T cells, B-cell-depleted T cells, or PBMCs.

The authors' processing: Amplification with reference gene primers provided the estimates of nucleated cell counts. The assay was immunoSEQ multiplex PCR, and TCRdb's table has in-frame clones only and misses some. V, J and clone size were drawn from that table, and D and trimming were deduced from the DNA. In the table there are under 250,000 clones, about 89% of which are singletons. Germline V gives CDR1 SGHVS, CDR2 FQNEAQ. This CDR3 comprises 16 residues. V was clipped by 5 bases and J by 1 base, with 17 bases between them. This clonotype was sampled from an older woman who had recovered from COVID-19. Sequenced: peripheral blood. This rearrangement joins TRBV7-8 to TRBJ2-5, with TRBD1 as a possible D gene (5 bases). CDR3 sequence (DNA): TGTGCCAGCAGCCCCCGCGGACAAGTGGGCCAAGAGACCCAGTACTTC. Protein: CASSPRGQVGQETQYF.